Below, 31 T cell receptor beta chains from the same sample are listed, as sequenced in a study of multiple sclerosis patients with progressive multifocal leukoencephalopathy. Indicated time point: approximately 12 months of natalizumab therapy. Libraries were prepared by immunoSEQ multiplex PCR; TCRdb keeps only in-frame clonotypes and omits some of them. Found here are about 30,000 clones, almost 90% of them singletons; the top ten hold approximately 1.3%. The sample in question was PBMCs, obtained from a patient treated with natalizumab. Source of these receptors: a human donor with multiple sclerosis.

The chain couples TRBV5-8 to TRBJ2-5; D tentatively fits TRBD1 or TRBD2 (5 bases each). The CDR3 covers 15 residues. Germline V gene data show CDR1 as SGHTS and CDR2 as YDEGEE. V lost 4 bases and J lost 3, with 16 bases in between. The CDR3 region has the DNA TGTGCCAGCAGCGCCGGGACCCGGCTGGAAGAGACCCAGTACTTC. This sequence encodes CASSAGTRLEETQYF.

The V call is TRBV19, the J call TRBJ1-5; 8 nucleotides line up with TRBD1. The length of the CDR3 is 13 residues. The germline V gene encodes CDR1 LNHDA and CDR2 SQIVND (reference sequence). The V and J ends lost 8 bases and 6 bases, in that order; junction bases with no gene match: 6. As DNA, the CDR3 is TGTGCCAGTGACGACAGGGGTTTTCAGCCCCAGCATTTT. Protein: CASDDRGFQPQHF.

The chain carries TRBV28 and TRBJ1-4, with 8 bases lining up with TRBD1. Per the germline V gene, CDR1 is MDHEN and CDR2 is SYDVKM. CDR3 length: 19 amino acids. With V trimmed by 6 bases and J by 8 bases, 23 bases remained unmatched. The CDR3 spells CASSRRPPRSQGVKEKLFF. The CDR3 bases are TGTGCCAGCAGCCGACGGCCCCCCCGCTCACAGGGGGTAAAGGAAAAACTGTTTTTT.

This rearrangement joins TRBV5-5 to TRBJ1-1; D call uncertain. The V end was cut by 0 bases, the J end by 0 bases, with 3 bases between. Germline CDR1 SGHKS, CDR2 YYEKEE (reference sequence). CDR3 length equals 13 residues. CDR3 sequence: CASSLAVNTEAFF. The DNA of the CDR3 is TGTGCCAGCAGCTTGGCGGTGAACACTGAAGCTTTCTTT.

This CDR3 is CASSLNQRVGETQYF. For the CDR3, the DNA is TGTGCCAGCAGCCTAAACCAGCGGGTTGGAGAGACCCAGTACTTC. This rearrangement joins TRBV11-2 to TRBJ2-5, with D perhaps TRBD2 (6 bases). CDR3 length: 15 amino acids. Trimming pared 5 bases from V and 4 bases from J, leaving 17 bases between. Germline CDR1 and CDR2: SGHAT and FQNNGV.

This clone was detected only once. The chain links TRBV20-1 to TRBJ1-2, with no clear D. Trimming cost V 4 bases and J 8 bases, with 11 bases left between them. The CDR3 length is 11 residues. In germline, CDR1 is DFQATT, CDR2 SNEGSKA (reference sequence). As DNA, the CDR3 is TGCAGTGCTACTGGGATAAAGGGCTACACCTTC. Protein product: CSATGIKGYTF.

The rearrangement uses TRBV2 and TRBJ2-7; 11 bases fit TRBD1. CDR3 length equals 14 residues. The V gene end was trimmed by 5 bases and the J gene end by 2 bases; junction bases not matched to a gene: 2. Germline V gives CDR1 SNHLY, CDR2 FYNNEI. The CDR3 sequence is CASSRDRGTYEQYF. The CDR3 DNA follows: TGTGCCAGCAGTCGGGACAGGGGGACCTACGAGCAGTACTTC.

The chain uses TRBV5-1 and TRBJ1-2; D is ambiguous. Germline CDR1 and CDR2: SGHRS and YFSETQ. V was shortened by 4 bases and J by 4 bases, with 11 bases between the two germline ends. This CDR3 has 13 amino acids. The CDR3 region is CASSQTGGYGYTF. The CDR3 nucleotides read TGCGCCAGCAGCCAGACCGGTGGCTATGGCTACACCTTC.

The chain employs TRBV4-2 and TRBJ1-2, with TRBD1 as a possible D gene (6 bases). The germline V gene encodes CDR1 LGHNA and CDR2 YNFKEQ. With 1 base removed from V and 0 bases from J, the gap between germline ends came to 15 bases. The CDR3 extends over 17 amino acids. The CDR3 reads CASSQVGQVSSNYGYTF. The CDR3 DNA follows: TGTGCCAGCAGCCAAGTGGGACAAGTCTCATCTAACTATGGCTACACCTTC.

In regard to this clone: Its ends do not fully match the called genes, so a read error is possible. This chain links TRBV7-7 with TRBJ2-2; D is undetermined. Looked up from germline, CDR1 is SSHAT and CDR2 is FNYEAQ (reference sequence). The CDR3 extends over 13 amino acids. CDR3 bases: TGTGCTAGCAGCCCTCGATACACCGGGGAGCTGTTTTTT. Residues: CASSPRYTGELFF. Combining the CDR3 with reference TRBV7-7 and TRBJ2-2 gives the whole variable domain GAGVSQSPRYKVTKRGQDVTLRCDPISSHATLYWYQQALGQGPEFLTYFNYEAQPDKSGLPSDRFSAERPEGSISTLTIQRTEQRDSAMYRCASSPRYTGELFFGEGSRLTVL.

The V call is TRBV27, the J call TRBJ1-2, with TRBD1 matching over 8 bases. This CDR3 is built from 14 residues. Losses at the gene ends were 6 bases for V and 6 bases for J; bases not matched to a gene: 9. Germline V gene sequence: CDR1 MNHEY, CDR2 SMNVEV (reference sequence). CDR3 region: CASRPQGAIDGYTF. The CDR3 DNA sequence: TGTGCCAGCAGGCCTCAGGGGGCGATCGATGGCTACACCTTC.

This clone was observed a single time. The V call is TRBV6-1, the J call TRBJ2-7; 9 bases map to TRBD1. CDR1 is MNHNS and CDR2 is SASEGT in the germline V gene. CDR3 length equals 13 residues. V gave up 8 bases and J gave up 2 bases; unmatched junction bases: 4. CDR3 in DNA: TGTGCCAGCGGGGACAGGGTCCCCTACGAGCAGTACTTC. Protein sequence: CASGDRVPYEQYF.

This clone was seen a single time. The V and J genes are TRBV6-5 and TRBJ1-1, with D unclear. The CDR3 consists of 12 residues. Germline CDR1 and CDR2: MNHEY and SVGAGI. With 2 bases removed from V and 1 base from J, the gap between germline ends came to 2 bases. In DNA form, the CDR3 reads TGTGCCAGCAGTTACAGGAACACTGAAGCTTTCTTT. It encodes CASSYRNTEAFF.

The V gene is TRBV7-2, the J gene TRBJ1-1; D is unclear. This CDR3 comprises 15 residues. Germline loops: CDR1 SGHTA, CDR2 FQGNSA. V was cut by 4 bases and J by 5 bases, with 17 bases left in between. The CDR3 DNA sequence: TGTGCCAGCAGCTCCTCAACACATCTGGGTACTGAAGCTTTCTTT. As protein: CASSSSTHLGTEAFF.

The CDR3 reads CASSMRGQGENYGYTF. CDR3 nucleotide sequence: TGTGCCAGTAGTATGCGCGGACAGGGCGAGAATTATGGCTACACCTTC. The genes are TRBV19 and TRBJ1-2, with 8 bases aligning to TRBD1. Trimming cost V 3 bases and J 5 bases; bases outside gene matches: 11. This CDR3 comprises 16 residues. Per germline, CDR1 LNHDA and CDR2 SQIVND (reference sequence).

The CDR3 DNA reads TGTGCCGCCCGGGACCGAGTGTTTTCCGAGCAGTACTTC. Translated, it gives CAARDRVFSEQYF. V is TRBV6-5 and J is TRBJ2-7, with D possibly called TRBD1 or TRBD2 (5 bases each). The germline gives CDR1 MNHEY, CDR2 SVGAGI. V was pared by 11 bases and J by 6 bases, with 20 bases between. The CDR3 totals 13 residues.

The chain has TRBV29-1 and TRBJ1-1; D perhaps matches TRBD1 (5 bases). V lost 7 bases to trimming and J lost 0 bases, with 12 bases between them. The CDR3 runs 13 residues. Germline V lookup: CDR1 SQVTM, CDR2 ANQGSEA. The CDR3, as DNA: TGCAGCGCCATGGGACGGATGAACACTGAAGCTTTCTTT. It yields the protein CSAMGRMNTEAFF.

Here the CDR3 reads CASSYIIGSNTEAFF. The CDR3 bases are TGTGCCAGCAGTTATATAATAGGTTCGAACACTGAAGCTTTCTTT. The chain employs TRBV6-5 and TRBJ1-1; D ambiguous. V lost 3 bases, J lost 1 base, and 12 bases lay in between. CDR3 length: 15 amino acids. Germline V CDR1 and CDR2: MNHEY, SVGAGI.

The table lists this clone with a few counts. The rearrangement uses TRBV5-1 and TRBJ2-5; tentatively, D is TRBD2 (5 bases). CDR3 size: 12 residues. Germline CDR1 SGHRS, CDR2 YFSETQ. The V end lost 2 bases, the J end lost 3 bases, and 5 bases lay between the germline ends. This CDR3 is CASSFGEETQYF. As DNA, the CDR3 is TGCGCCAGCAGCTTCGGGGAAGAGACCCAGTACTTC.

The chain recombines TRBV30 with TRBJ2-2; D unresolved. The CDR3 extends over 12 amino acids. The germline V gene encodes CDR1 GTSNPN and CDR2 SVGIG (reference sequence). Deletions cut 2 bases from V and 3 bases from J, with 4 bases between. CDR3 amino acids: CAWSPYTGELFF. CDR3 nucleotide sequence: TGTGCCTGGAGTCCATACACCGGGGAGCTGTTTTTT.

The chain is built from TRBV10-3 and TRBJ2-5, with D perhaps TRBD1 or TRBD2 (5 bases each). Germline V lookup: CDR1 ENHRY, CDR2 SYGVKD. This CDR3 region has 13 residues. V was clipped by 4 bases and J by 1 base, with 7 bases between them. CDR3 sequence (DNA): TGTGCCATCAGTGGGGACGGCCAAGAGACCCAGTACTTC. Translating it yields CAISGDGQETQYF.

The rearrangement uses TRBV27 and TRBJ2-7; D might be TRBD1 (6 bases). Per germline, CDR1 MNHEY and CDR2 SMNVEV (reference sequence). V lost 5 bases to trimming and J lost 3 bases, with 17 bases between them. The CDR3 contains 15 residues. Here the CDR3 DNA reads TGTGCCAGCAGTAACACAGGGTCCGGTAGCTACGAGCAGTACTTC. Its protein is CASSNTGSGSYEQYF.

The chain combines TRBV7-8 with TRBJ1-4, with a weak D call TRBD1 (5 bases). Germline CDR1 and CDR2: SGHVS and FQNEAQ. The V and J ends lost 6 bases and 2 bases respectively, with 16 bases between them. This CDR3 contains 16 residues. In DNA, the CDR3 is TGTGCCAGCAGACCAAGCTGGGGGGTTACTAATGAAAAACTGTTTTTT. Translated: CASRPSWGVTNEKLFF. Full variable domain (rest looked up from reference TRBV7-8 and TRBJ1-4): GAGVSQSPRYKVAKRGQDVALRCDPISGHVSLFWYQQALGQGPEFLTYFQNEAQLDKSGLPSDRFFAERPEGSVSTLKIQRTQQEDSAVYLCASRPSWGVTNEKLFFGSGTQLSVL.

This clone has just one count. This sequence joins TRBV6-1 and TRBJ2-1; D not certain. Germline V lookup: CDR1 MNHNS, CDR2 SASEGT. The V end was cut by 1 base, the J end by 7 bases, with 14 bases between. This CDR3 contains 15 residues. The CDR3 DNA sequence: TGTGCCAGCAGTGAAGGATTGTGGGAAGGGAATGAGCAGTTCTTC. Translating gives CASSEGLWEGNEQFF.

The J gene is TRBJ1-1, the V gene TRBV7-3; 8 nucleotides match TRBD1. The CDR3 totals 13 residues. The ends lost 6 bases at V and 7 bases at J; junction bases unmatched: 7. Germline V gene lookup returns CDR1 SGHTA and CDR2 FQGTGA. Here the CDR3 DNA reads TGTGCCAGCAGTCGACAGGGGTCCAATGAAGCTTTCTTT. Protein sequence: CASSRQGSNEAFF.

This chain links TRBV10-1 with TRBJ2-3; 15 bases map to TRBD2. Trimming cost V 6 bases and J 5 bases; bases outside gene matches: 6. The CDR3 extends over 16 amino acids. CDR1 and CDR2 from the germline V gene are WNHNN and SYGVQD (reference sequence). The chain's CDR3 is CASSAWTSGGGDTQYF. The DNA of the CDR3 is TGCGCCAGCAGCGCCTGGACTAGCGGGGGGGGAGATACGCAGTATTTT.

This clone appeared a few times. The V call is TRBV10-2, the J call TRBJ1-6; 8 bases line up with TRBD1. From germline, CDR1 is WSHSY and CDR2 SAAADI. CDR3 length equals 13 residues. V was pared by 6 bases and J by 9 bases, with 4 bases of the junction left unmatched. In DNA form, the CDR3 reads TGCGCCAGCAGGGGACAGGCCCTTTCACCCCTCCACTTT. It encodes CASRGQALSPLHF.

CDR3 nucleotide sequence: TGTGCCAGTAGTAACGCGGTAGGGAATGAAAAACTGTTTTTT. This sequence encodes CASSNAVGNEKLFF. V gene TRBV19 combines with J gene TRBJ1-4; D is uncertain. Germline CDR1 LNHDA, CDR2 SQIVND (reference sequence). The CDR3 spans 14 residues. V was clipped by 4 bases and J by 5 bases, with 11 bases between them.

The chain uses TRBV6-1 and TRBJ1-5; D is perhaps TRBD1 (5 bases). CDR3 length: 13 amino acids. Trimming took 6 bases from V and 7 from J, leaving 13 bases between them. Germline V gives CDR1 MNHNS, CDR2 SASEGT. The CDR3 DNA sequence: TGTGCCAGCAGGTGGAGGGGTAGACAGCCCCAGCATTTT. As protein: CASRWRGRQPQHF.

V gene TRBV7-9 combines with J gene TRBJ2-5, with D perhaps matching TRBD1 or TRBD2 (5 bases each). Germline lookup yields CDR1 SEHNR and CDR2 FQNEAQ (reference sequence). The V and J ends lost 7 bases and 5 bases respectively, with 17 bases between them. This CDR3 is 14 amino acids long. Here the CDR3 reads CASTLAGSRETQYF. For the CDR3, the DNA is TGTGCCAGCACCCTCGCAGGGAGTCGGGAGACCCAGTACTTC.

The J gene is TRBJ1-1, the V gene TRBV6-5; D call uncertain. From germline, CDR1 is MNHEY and CDR2 SVGAGI. Trimming pared 10 bases from V and 4 bases from J, leaving 16 bases between. This CDR3 comprises 13 residues. The CDR3 nucleotides are TGTGCCACCTGTAGGGTTATGGCCACTGAAGCTTTCTTT. Encoded protein: CATCRVMATEAFF.